This entry is about one TCR beta chain. MiXCR, run by TCRdb on the 5' RACE reads, gives a single entry per CDR3 protein. This table holds some 58,000 distinct CDR3 sequences, about 11% found once. This sample is part of a study of early T cells in non-severe SARS-CoV-2 infection. The CDR3 extends over 18 amino acids. The V end lost 3 bases, the J end lost 6 bases, and 25 bases lay between the germline ends. Germline V gene data show CDR1 as LGHNA and CDR2 as YSLEER. The specimen was whole blood, collected at baseline. The origin of this receptor is an adult who was a healthcare worker with PCR-confirmed SARS-CoV-2 infection or an uninfected control (not recorded which). This sequence joins TRBV4-3 and TRBJ2-3; tentative D call: TRBD2 (7 bases). The CDR3 loop is CASSHHPTMGGAVDTQYF. The CDR3 DNA reads as TGCGCCAGCAGCCATCACCCCACTATGGGGGGGGCAGTGGATACGCAGTATTTT.